This passage covers 29 T cell receptor beta chains from one sample sequenced in a study of blood T cells in healthy people across ages. Sample-barcoded 5' priming and a J-beta primer mix drove a second PCR of roughly 6 to 12 cycles. TCRdb reprocessed the 5' RACE reads with MiXCR, giving one entry per CDR3 protein. The sample has around 600,000 distinct CDR3 sequences; around 48% are singletons. Sequencing was carried out using blood. These TCRs come from a man older than 75 in good health.

A few counts support this clonotype. The chain uses TRBV5-1 and TRBJ2-6; D remains unclear. CDR1 and CDR2 (germline): SGHRS, YFSETQ. The ends were cut back, 2 bases at V and 3 bases at J, with 12 bases in the middle. This CDR3 has 16 amino acids. DNA for the CDR3: TGCGCCAGCAGCTTCAACTACGAGCTTGGGGCCAACGTCCTGACTTTC. Encoded protein: CASSFNYELGANVLTF.

The gene calls are TRBV20-1 and TRBJ2-7, with 10 bases matching TRBD1. The CDR3 is 16 residues long. Looked up from germline, CDR1 is DFQATT and CDR2 is SNEGSKA (reference sequence). The CDR3: CSPYGTGTGVYYEQYF. CDR3 sequence (DNA): TGCAGCCCATACGGAACCGGGACAGGGGTATACTACGAGCAGTACTTC.

This sequence joins TRBV4-1 and TRBJ2-3; D is undetermined. V was pared by 0 bases and J by 4 bases, with 11 bases between. The germline CDR1 and CDR2 sequences are MGHRA and YSYEKL. There are 15 residues in the CDR3. The CDR3 DNA reads TGCGCCAGCAGCCAAGATCAGTTGGGCCCAGATACGCAGTATTTT. Its protein is CASSQDQLGPDTQYF.

The chain carries TRBV29-1 and TRBJ1-1; 9 positions match TRBD1. The V and J ends lost 0 bases and 11 bases, in that order; junction bases with no gene match: 10. This CDR3 is built from 14 residues. Looked up from germline, CDR1 is SQVTM and CDR2 is ANQGSEA. The CDR3 coding sequence is TGCAGCGTTGAAGAAGCGGACAGGGGATGGGGGGCTTTCTTT. Its protein product is CSVEEADRGWGAFF.

The chain is built from TRBV12-3 or TRBV12-4 and TRBJ2-1, with 9 bases lining up with TRBD2. V shed 7 bases, J shed 2 bases, and the junction held 3 bases outside the gene matches. The CDR3 runs 14 residues. This CDR3 reads CASTPSGTYNEQFF. The CDR3 DNA is TGTGCCAGCACCCCTAGCGGGACCTACAATGAGCAGTTCTTC.

This chain connects TRBV11-1 to TRBJ2-3; D perhaps matches TRBD2 (7 bases). CDR3 size: 17 residues. V lost 3 bases to trimming and J lost 3 bases, with 19 bases between them. In germline, CDR1 is SGHAT, CDR2 FQDESV (reference sequence). CDR3 nucleotide sequence: TGTGCCAGCAGCTTCCCCATAGGTGGGGGGGCTACAGATACGCAGTATTTT. Translation gives CASSFPIGGGATDTQYF.

V and J are TRBV29-1 and TRBJ2-7; D could derive from TRBD1 or TRBD2 (5 bases each). Germline-derived CDR1 and CDR2 are SQVTM and ANQGSEA. V was trimmed by 7 bases and J by 2 bases, leaving 12 bases between them. The CDR3 sequence is 12 residues long. CDR3 in amino acids: CSAGDGPYEQYF. In nucleotides, the CDR3 is TGCAGCGCCGGGGACGGGCCCTACGAGCAGTACTTC.

V and J are TRBV30 and TRBJ2-1, with 7 bases lining up with TRBD1. CDR3 size: 13 residues. Germline V gene lookup returns CDR1 GTSNPN and CDR2 SVGIG (reference sequence). J gave up 2 bases and V 7 bases, and 5 bases lay outside the gene matches. The CDR3 bases are TGTGCCTACGAACAGGGGACCTACAATGAGCAGTTCTTC. This sequence encodes CAYEQGTYNEQFF.

The rearrangement uses TRBV5-1 and TRBJ2-5; tentatively, D is TRBD1 or TRBD2 (5 bases each). The J call may be in error: the DNA end matches TRBJ2-7 better. The CDR3 runs to 13 residues. Germline V gene sequence: CDR1 SGHRS, CDR2 YFSETQ. In DNA, the CDR3 is TGCGCCAGCAGCTTCGGGGCGGGCCTCGAGCAGTACTTC. It codes for CASSFGAGLEQYF.

This clonotype was counted between two and nine times. The chain has TRBV11-2 and TRBJ2-3; D is undetermined. V lost 3 bases and J lost 4, with 20 bases in between. This CDR3 comprises 17 residues. Germline V gene data show CDR1 as SGHAT and CDR2 as FQNNGV. As DNA, the CDR3 is TGTGCCAGCAGCTTCCAGTATCGAGCCCCGCAACCAGATACGCAGTATTTT. As protein: CASSFQYRAPQPDTQYF.

For this clonotype: An end of the junction does not agree with germline; a read error may underlie this. The chain recombines TRBV20-1 with TRBJ1-5; D might be TRBD1 (6 bases). The V gene's germline CDR1 is DFQATT and CDR2 SNEGSKA (reference sequence). This CDR3 has 15 residues. CDR3 DNA sequence: TGCAGTGCTCGAGACCTGGACAGACCCAATCAGCCCCAGCATTTT. Protein: CSARDLDRPNQPQHF.

This clonotype was detected only a few times. The rearrangement uses TRBV7-8 and TRBJ1-6, with D hard to call. Germline V gene data show CDR1 as SGHVS and CDR2 as FQNEAQ. Trimming pared 4 bases from V and 7 bases from J, leaving 11 bases between. The CDR3 is 14 amino acids. The CDR3 is CASSYILGNSPLHF. CDR3 sequence (DNA): TGTGCCAGCAGCTATATCCTCGGGAATTCACCCCTCCACTTT.

The V gene is TRBV7-8, the J gene TRBJ2-7, with 9 bases lining up with TRBD1. V was pared by 5 bases and J by 4 bases, with 6 bases of the junction left unmatched. Per germline, CDR1 SGHVS and CDR2 FQNEAQ. This CDR3 contains 14 residues. CDR3 nucleotides: TGTGCCAGCAGCATACCGGGACAGGGTTACGAGCAGTACTTC. It translates to CASSIPGQGYEQYF.

The rearrangement links TRBV10-3 to TRBJ2-3; D is unresolved. The CDR3 consists of 15 residues. Trimming removed 3 bases from V and 4 bases from J, with 14 bases in between. Per germline, CDR1 ENHRY and CDR2 SYGVKD. The CDR3 sequence is CAISEVGPPADTQYF. The CDR3 region has the DNA TGTGCCATCAGTGAAGTGGGTCCCCCCGCAGATACGCAGTATTTT.

This chain joins TRBV11-2 and TRBJ2-5; TRBD1 aligns across 7 bases. The J call is doubtful: the DNA matches TRBJ2-7 better. The CDR3 runs 15 residues. Looked up from germline, CDR1 is SGHAT and CDR2 is FQNNGV. Here the CDR3 DNA reads TGTGCCAGCAGCTTAGGGGACAGATGGTCGGGCGAGCAGTACTTC. Translating it yields CASSLGDRWSGEQYF.

This chain connects TRBV20-1 to TRBJ1-5; 7 bases line up with TRBD1. The CDR3 consists of 16 residues. The trim removed 0 bases at V and 0 bases at J, leaving 5 bases unmatched. Germline V gives CDR1 DFQATT, CDR2 SNEGSKA (reference sequence). The CDR3 region has the DNA TGCAGTGCTAGAGATTGGGACAGAGTTAGCAATCAGCCCCAGCATTTT. Its protein product is CSARDWDRVSNQPQHF.

The chain links TRBV29-1 to TRBJ1-2; possibly TRBD1 for D (5 bases). CDR1 SQVTM and CDR2 ANQGSEA come from the germline V gene. V gave up 1 base and J gave up 8 bases, with 17 bases separating them. This CDR3 contains 14 residues. DNA for the CDR3: TGCAGCGTTGAAGTAGGGCAGGGTGTTGGGGGCTACACCTTC. Protein product: CSVEVGQGVGGYTF. The entire variable domain, with the rest obtained from reference TRBV29-1 and TRBJ1-2, is as follows: SAVISQKPSRDICQRGTSLTIQCQVDSQVTMMFWYRQQPGQSLTLIATANQGSEATYESGFVIDKFPISRPNLTFSTLTVSNMSPEDSSIYLCSVEVGQGVGGYTFGSGTRLTVV.

The table lists this clonotype with a few counts. The chain has TRBV7-2 and TRBJ2-1; 7 bases are shared with TRBD2. CDR1 and CDR2 (germline): SGHTA, FQGNSA. V shed 1 base and J 3 bases; nucleotides not matched to a gene: 6. This CDR3 comprises 16 residues. CDR3 coding DNA: TGTGCCAGCAGCTTAGGGAGCGGGGTCTACTACAATGAGCAGTTCTTC. Amino acids: CASSLGSGVYYNEQFF.

The chain combines TRBV7-3 with TRBJ2-1; D ambiguous. Germline V gene lookup returns CDR1 SGHTA and CDR2 FQGTGA. Trimming left V 1 base short and J 8 bases short, with 12 bases between. The length of the CDR3 is 14 residues. CDR3 nucleotide sequence: TGTGCCAGCAGCTTAAGTGCTAGAGGTCATGAGCAGTTCTTC. It is translated as CASSLSARGHEQFF.

The rearrangement uses TRBV30 and TRBJ1-5; D call uncertain. Trimming removed 2 bases at V and 9 bases at J, with 11 bases between. Germline values: CDR1 GTSNPN, CDR2 SVGIG (reference sequence). The CDR3 length is 12 residues. This chain's CDR3 is CAWSKPVGPQHF. CDR3 DNA: TGTGCCTGGAGTAAGCCTGTGGGGCCCCAGCATTTT.

This chain connects TRBV20-1 to TRBJ2-3; 7 bases align to TRBD2. CDR1 and CDR2 from the germline V gene are DFQATT and SNEGSKA (reference sequence). J was trimmed by 2 bases and V by 0 bases; bases with no gene match: 11. CDR3 size: 17 residues. The CDR3 DNA reads as TGCAGTGCTAGAGATCTTATGAGGCTAGCGGTCACAGATACGCAGTATTTT. Translation gives CSARDLMRLAVTDTQYF.

V usage is TRBV7-9 and J usage is TRBJ2-1, with D perhaps TRBD1 (6 bases). Germline CDR1 reads SEHNR; CDR2 reads FQNEAQ (reference sequence). V lost 4 bases and J lost 6, with 16 bases in between. The CDR3 consists of 15 residues. CDR3 in amino acids: CASSCVQGWSNEQFF. DNA of the CDR3: TGTGCCAGCAGCTGTGTACAGGGTTGGAGCAATGAGCAGTTCTTC. The whole variable domain, remainder taken from reference TRBV7-9 and TRBJ2-1, is DTGVSQNPRHKITKRGQNVTFRCDPISEHNRLYWYRQTLGQGPEFLTYFQNEAQLEKSRLLSDRFSAERPKGSFSTLEIQRTEQGDSAMYLCASSCVQGWSNEQFFGPGTRLTVL.

The rearrangement joins TRBV2 to TRBJ1-6, with D hard to call. V lost 8 bases and J 9 bases, leaving 20 bases between the germline ends. The CDR3 consists of 15 residues. Germline assignment: CDR1 SNHLY and CDR2 FYNNEI. The CDR3 is CASESHPLGGSPLHF. The CDR3 DNA sequence: TGTGCCAGCGAATCCCATCCCCTTGGCGGTTCACCCCTCCACTTT.

At least ten counts were recorded for this clonotype. V is TRBV6-6 and J is TRBJ1-4, with a possible D match to TRBD1 (6 bases). The CDR3 has 16 residues. Germline V gene sequence: CDR1 MNHNY, CDR2 SVGAGI (reference sequence). V was pared by 2 bases and J by 8 bases, with 18 bases between. CDR3 in amino acids: CASSYDGQWGGEKLFF. The CDR3 nucleotides are TGTGCCAGCAGTTACGACGGACAGTGGGGTGGAGAAAAACTGTTTTTT.

The chain links TRBV20-1 to TRBJ2-5, with TRBD2 as a possible D gene (6 bases). The V gene's germline CDR1 is DFQATT and CDR2 SNEGSKA (reference sequence). The CDR3 is made up of 15 amino acids. Trimming removed 0 bases from V and 5 bases from J, with 16 bases in between. The CDR3 DNA is TGCAGTGCTAGAGATGGTGGGGGGACGGGTGAGACCCAGTACTTC. It is translated as CSARDGGGTGETQYF.

The genes are TRBV28 and TRBJ2-7, with no clear D. The DNA end favors TRBJ2-5, so the J call may be wrong. Per germline, CDR1 MDHEN and CDR2 SYDVKM. The CDR3 runs to 13 residues. CDR3 in DNA: TGTGCCAGCAGACCGAGCGACGGAGAGACCCAGTACTTC. It translates to CASRPSDGETQYF.

The V and J genes are TRBV9 and TRBJ2-3, with a weak D call TRBD2 (5 bases). The germline V gene encodes CDR1 SGDLS and CDR2 YYNGEE. The CDR3 consists of 13 residues. V lost 2 bases and J lost 2, with 6 bases in between. CDR3 loop: CASSVTNTDTQYF. CDR3 sequence (DNA): TGTGCCAGCAGCGTGACTAACACAGATACGCAGTATTTT.

This clonotype showed up many times. The chain carries TRBV6-6 and TRBJ2-7, with TRBD2 as a possible D gene (5 bases). The CDR3 is 15 amino acids. Between the trimmed V and J ends, which lost 9 bases and 5 bases, there was a span of 23 bases. The V gene's germline CDR1 is MNHNY and CDR2 SVGAGI (reference sequence). CDR3 residues: CASRSAGAEYDEQYF. The CDR3, as DNA: TGTGCCAGTAGGTCTGCGGGCGCGGAATACGACGAGCAGTACTTC.

This clonotype showed up just a few times. This chain uses TRBV7-9 with TRBJ2-1; the match to TRBD2 covers 9 bases. Looked up from germline, CDR1 is SEHNR and CDR2 is FQNEAQ (reference sequence). The CDR3 is 15 amino acids. V was clipped by 8 bases and J by 5 bases; unmatched bases: 10. The DNA of the CDR3 is TGTGCCAGCGCTACACGGGCTAGCGGGAACAATGAGCAGTTCTTC. It encodes CASATRASGNNEQFF.